This TCR beta chain was identified during a study of cytomegalovirus exposure and HLA in healthy donors. PCR was performed using 60 Vbeta and 13 Jbeta primers. The method was immunoSEQ multiplex PCR; TCRdb's version includes in-frame clones alone and lacks a portion of them. The table includes 150,000 or so clones, roughly 80% detected once. This clonotype was sampled from a female donor in good health and CMV-seronegative. Sequenced material: PBMCs.

CDR3 coding DNA: TGTGCCTCCAGCGACAGGGCTGGGAAAAACACTGAAGCTTTCTTT. Encoded protein: CASSDRAGKNTEAFF. The rearrangement uses TRBV10-3 and TRBJ1-1; TRBD1 aligns across 7 bases. With 11 bases clipped from V and 2 bases from J, the junction kept 14 bases outside the gene matches. The length of the CDR3 is 15 residues. Germline CDR1 ENHRY, CDR2 SYGVKD.